This TCR beta chain was captured in a study of CD4 T cells in relation to SARS-CoV-2 and coronaviruses. With regard to this clone: Its specificity is not known.

Unexposed donor CD4+ T cells date from 2011-2018, before the COVID-19 pandemic. After about ten days of culture, CD4+ T cells were isolated. Measured with immunoSEQ multiplex PCR; TCRdb has only the in-frame clones, and not every one. The table shows roughly 30,000 clones, with about 78% occurring only once. CDR3 size: 16 residues. The V gene's germline CDR1 is SEHNR and CDR2 FQNEAQ (reference sequence). Trimming pared 5 bases from V and 0 bases from J, leaving 13 bases between. The chain links TRBV7-9 to TRBJ2-2, with D unresolved. This clonotype was sampled from a human donor in good health. The sequenced sample was CD4+ T cells from PBMCs, cultured in vitro. CDR3 nucleotide sequence: TGTGCCAGCAGCCCACGGGCAGACGCGAACACCGGGGAGCTGTTTTTT. Its protein product is CASSPRADANTGELFF.